The 25 T cell receptor beta chains presented below share a single source sample, sequenced in a study of cytomegalovirus exposure and HLA in healthy donors. Primers for the PCR totalled 60 Vbeta and 13 Jbeta. The table came from immunoSEQ multiplex PCR; TCRdb's copy has only in-frame clones and leaves some out. The sample lists under 200,000 clones, 80% occurring once. Material: PBMCs. The receptor set was obtained from a man aged 18 to 30 in good health and CMV-seropositive.

The chain uses TRBV4-1 and TRBJ2-1, with D tentatively TRBD2 (5 bases). Trimming stripped 0 bases from V and 0 bases from J, with 9 bases between. The CDR3 totals 16 residues. CDR1 and CDR2 from the germline V gene are MGHRA and YSYEKL. CDR3 sequence (DNA): TGCGCCAGCAGCCAAGATCGGCGGGTCTCCTACAATGAGCAGTTCTTC. Translated: CASSQDRRVSYNEQFF.

V is TRBV13 and J is TRBJ2-7; D ambiguous. CDR3 size: 13 residues. Germline V gene data show CDR1 as PRHDT and CDR2 as FYEKMQ (reference sequence). Trimming took off 5 bases at V and 8 bases at J, with 16 bases between the two ends. The DNA for the CDR3 is TGTGCCAGCAGCCCAGAACGCTGGTCACAGCAGTACTTC. It yields the protein CASSPERWSQQYF.

The chain recombines TRBV6-1 with TRBJ2-1, with TRBD2 matching over 15 bases. Germline V gene data show CDR1 as MNHNS and CDR2 as SASEGT. V lost 5 bases and J lost 12; bases outside the gene matches: 5. The CDR3 contains 14 residues. DNA of the CDR3: TGTGCCAGCAGTTCGGGACTAGCGGGGGGTGGGCAGTTCTTC. It is translated as CASSSGLAGGGQFF.

This clone was counted a few times. The chain uses TRBV4-2 and TRBJ2-3, with D tentatively TRBD1 (6 bases). V was cut by 1 base and J by 0 bases, with 11 bases left in between. Germline V gene sequence: CDR1 LGHNA, CDR2 YNFKEQ. CDR3 size: 16 residues. The CDR3 nucleotides read TGTGCCAGCAGCCAAGCAGGGGCGCGGAGCACAGATACGCAGTATTTT. It specifies CASSQAGARSTDTQYF.

The V gene is TRBV2, the J gene TRBJ2-5; 12 bases align to TRBD2. From germline, CDR1 is SNHLY and CDR2 FYNNEI. V lost 8 bases to trimming and J lost 9 bases; unmatched junction nucleotides: 13. The CDR3 totals 15 residues. The CDR3 bases are TGTGCCAGCGTTGACCTCGGACTAGCGGGGCTACCCCAGTACTTC. Its translation: CASVDLGLAGLPQYF.

The chain has TRBV4-1 and TRBJ1-3; D is ambiguous. This CDR3 has 15 residues. Germline V gives CDR1 MGHRA, CDR2 YSYEKL. Trimming took off 0 bases at V and 0 bases at J, with 6 bases between the two ends. Written as DNA, the CDR3 is TGCGCCAGCAGCCAAGACCCGGGCTCTGGAAACACCATATATTTT. It translates to CASSQDPGSGNTIYF.

The chain uses TRBV14 and TRBJ2-5; D not resolved. V lost 0 bases and J lost 1, with 9 bases in between. This CDR3 has 15 amino acids. Germline CDR1 reads SGHDN; CDR2 reads FVKESK. The CDR3 DNA is TGTGCCAGCAGCCAAGATTGGGCGACCCAAGAGACCCAGTACTTC. The encoded protein is CASSQDWATQETQYF.

This rearrangement joins TRBV9 to TRBJ2-7, with TRBD2 identical over 7 bases. This CDR3 comprises 14 residues. The germline CDR1 and CDR2 sequences are SGDLS and YYNGEE. Trimming cost V 3 bases and J 0 bases; bases outside gene matches: 3. CDR3 loop: CASSARGDSYEQYF. CDR3 nucleotides: TGTGCCAGCAGCGCCCGGGGGGACTCCTACGAGCAGTACTTC.

The chain uses TRBV6-5 and TRBJ2-1; possible D gene TRBD2, 6 bases. V was trimmed by 3 bases and J by 8 bases, leaving 11 bases between them. Germline CDR1 and CDR2: MNHEY and SVGAGI. The CDR3 consists of 13 residues. This chain's CDR3 is CASSYGEADEQFF. The CDR3 region has the DNA TGTGCCAGCAGTTATGGGGAGGCGGATGAGCAGTTCTTC.

V and J are TRBV30 and TRBJ1-1, with D possibly being TRBD1 (5 bases). The V and J ends lost 2 bases and 11 bases respectively, with 12 bases between them. The CDR3 extends over 11 amino acids. CDR1 and CDR2 (germline): GTSNPN, SVGIG (reference sequence). CDR3 in amino acids: CAWSTTVTAFF. The CDR3 DNA reads as TGTGCCTGGAGTACGACAGTAACGGCTTTCTTT.

This chain uses TRBV6-6 with TRBJ1-1; D gene uncertain. Trimming stripped 1 base from V and 4 bases from J, with 13 bases between. CDR1 is MNHNY and CDR2 is SVGAGI in the germline V gene (reference sequence). The CDR3 spans 15 residues. The DNA for the CDR3 is TGTGCCAGCAGTTACTATTCGGGCAGCGGCACTGAAGCTTTCTTT. This codes for CASSYYSGSGTEAFF.

The chain recombines TRBV30 with TRBJ1-5; TRBD1 agrees at 7 bases. Germline V CDR1 and CDR2: GTSNPN, SVGIG (reference sequence). This CDR3 contains 11 residues. V was clipped by 5 bases and J by 7 bases; unmatched bases: 2. The CDR3 is CAWGTDQPQHF. As DNA, the CDR3 is TGTGCCTGGGGGACAGACCAGCCCCAGCATTTT.

The chain combines TRBV2 with TRBJ1-5, with TRBD1 as a possible D gene (6 bases). The CDR3 totals 14 residues. CDR1 SNHLY and CDR2 FYNNEI come from the germline V gene. V lost 5 bases and J 6 bases, leaving 14 bases between the germline ends. The CDR3 region is CASSIDRTTQPQHF. The CDR3 DNA sequence: TGTGCCAGCAGTATCGACAGGACCACTCAGCCCCAGCATTTT.

This clone has only one observation. The V call is TRBV5-8, the J call TRBJ1-4; possible D gene TRBD1, 5 bases. Trimming removed 4 bases at V and 11 bases at J, with 9 bases between. Germline values: CDR1 SGHTS, CDR2 YDEGEE. The CDR3 totals 11 residues. Written as DNA, the CDR3 is TGTGCCAGCAGCGGACACGGGAAACTGTTTTTT. Translation gives CASSGHGKLFF.

This chain connects TRBV30 to TRBJ1-1; 9 bases align to TRBD1. V lost 3 bases and J lost 2; bases outside the gene matches: 16. This CDR3 is built from 18 residues. In germline, CDR1 is GTSNPN, CDR2 SVGIG (reference sequence). Here the CDR3 DNA reads TGTGCCTGGAGGGCCCAATACAGGGGGCTCATTGAAAACACTGAAGCTTTCTTT. Its protein is CAWRAQYRGLIENTEAFF.

CDR3 sequence reads: CASSYGRLGDTQYF. The CDR3 DNA follows: TGTGCCAGCAGTTACGGGCGTTTGGGAGATACGCAGTATTTT. The chain links TRBV6-5 to TRBJ2-3; D is ambiguous. The CDR3 is 14 residues long. Germline lookup yields CDR1 MNHEY and CDR2 SVGAGI. Trimming removed 2 bases at V and 5 bases at J, with 11 bases between.

The chain couples TRBV29-1 to TRBJ2-3; 7 nucleotides agree with TRBD2. Unmatched junction bases numbered 7, after V lost 7 bases and J lost 0 bases. The germline gives CDR1 SQVTM, CDR2 ANQGSEA. This CDR3 comprises 14 residues. The CDR3 loop reads CSASSGGSTDTQYF. The CDR3 DNA is TGCAGCGCTTCCTCGGGGGGAAGCACAGATACGCAGTATTTT.

The chain links TRBV10-3 to TRBJ1-5; D ambiguous. The CDR3 has 14 residues. Trimming removed 3 bases from V and 5 bases from J, with 11 bases in between. Per the germline V gene, CDR1 is ENHRY and CDR2 is SYGVKD. Written as DNA, the CDR3 is TGTGCCATCAGTGAATCGGGAAACTATCAGCCCCAGCATTTT. Translation gives CAISESGNYQPQHF.

The chain joins TRBV5-4 to TRBJ2-7; 8 nucleotides align to TRBD1. Germline V CDR1 and CDR2: SGHNT, YYREEE (reference sequence). The CDR3 consists of 14 residues. V was pared by 4 bases and J by 3 bases, with 6 bases of the junction left unmatched. CDR3 sequence: CASSTGTGLYEQYF. CDR3 bases: TGTGCCAGCAGCACCGGGACAGGTCTCTACGAGCAGTACTTC.

The rearrangement links TRBV6-1 to TRBJ1-1; no definite D call. Germline lookup yields CDR1 MNHNS and CDR2 SASEGT. The CDR3 extends over 13 amino acids. Trimming removed 2 bases at V and 11 bases at J, with 15 bases between. DNA of the CDR3: TGTGCCAGCAGTGAAAGTGGGCCCAATCGGGCTTTCTTT. It codes for CASSESGPNRAFF.

The chain joins TRBV6-1 to TRBJ2-7; 13 bases line up with TRBD2. The CDR3 length is 15 residues. Germline V lookup: CDR1 MNHNS, CDR2 SASEGT. J gave up 5 bases and V 5 bases, and 6 bases lay outside the gene matches. For the CDR3, the DNA is TGTGCCAGCAGTCGGACTAGCGGGGGTGGGCACGAGCAGTACTTC. Protein sequence: CASSRTSGGGHEQYF.

The rearrangement links TRBV4-3 to TRBJ2-5; the match to TRBD1 covers 9 bases. The junction had 7 bases not matched to a gene; V was cut back by 4 bases and J by 4 bases. CDR3 length: 15 residues. The germline CDR1 and CDR2 sequences are LGHNA and YSLEER. CDR3 nucleotide sequence: TGCGCCAGCAGCCGTCTAAAGGGACAGGGAGAGACCCAGTACTTC. As protein: CASSRLKGQGETQYF.

The count of this clone is one. The chain joins TRBV4-3 to TRBJ1-5, with D unclear. This CDR3 has 15 amino acids. V lost 0 bases and J lost 3, with 9 bases in between. Looked up from germline, CDR1 is LGHNA and CDR2 is YSLEER. The CDR3 region has the DNA TGCGCCAGCAGCCAAGATACCCGGGACAATCAGCCCCAGCATTTT. Protein: CASSQDTRDNQPQHF.

CDR3 protein: CASSLDRGNTEAFF. CDR3 nucleotides: TGTGCCAGCAGCTTGGACAGGGGGAACACTGAAGCTTTCTTT. The chain links TRBV5-4 to TRBJ1-1; 7 nucleotides align to TRBD1. The CDR3 is 14 amino acids. Germline loops: CDR1 SGHNT, CDR2 YYREEE (reference sequence). Trimming cost V 0 bases and J 1 base; bases outside gene matches: 0. Full variable domain (outside the CDR3, taken from reference TRBV5-4 and TRBJ1-1): ETGVTQSPTHLIKTRGQQVTLRCSSQSGHNTVSWYQQALGQGPQFIFQYYREEENGRGNFPPRFSGLQFPNYSSELNVNALELDDSALYLCASSLDRGNTEAFFGQGTRLTVV.

The CDR3: CASSVGPDFYNSPLHF. CDR3 sequence (DNA): TGTGCCAGCAGCGTGGGTCCAGACTTTTATAATTCACCCCTCCACTTT. The rearrangement uses TRBV9 and TRBJ1-6; D gene unclear. The CDR3 length is 16 residues. The germline V gene encodes CDR1 SGDLS and CDR2 YYNGEE. The V end lost 2 bases, the J end lost 4 bases, and 13 bases lay between the germline ends. The complete variable domain, with remaining parts taken from reference TRBV9 and TRBJ1-6, reads DSGVTQTPKHLITATGQRVTLRCSPRSGDLSVYWYQQSLDQGLQFLIQYYNGEERAKGNILERFSAQQFPDLHSELNLSSLELGDSALYFCASSVGPDFYNSPLHFGNGTRLTVT.